The TCR beta chain under discussion was sequenced for a study of blood T cell repertoires in COVID-19. Study background: Italy, Spain and the United States were the sources of the convalescent and acute COVID-19 samples. T cells, B-cell-depleted T cells, or PBMCs provided the cDNA or gDNA that served as material.

Enrolled during active infection, Seattle patients were then followed longitudinally. Per the germline V gene, CDR1 is MGHRA and CDR2 is YSYEKL. The CDR3 runs to 14 residues. The germline V and J ends were trimmed by 1 base and 4 bases, with 10 bases remaining between them. As handled by the study authors: Estimated nucleated cell counts came from reference gene primer amplification. The repertoire was sequenced with immunoSEQ multiplex PCR; TCRdb's copy has only in-frame clones and lacks some. Clone size and the V and J calls come from that table; the DNA yielded D and trimming. The sample yields about 300,000 clones, about four fifths seen once.

Sample: peripheral blood. The sequence came from a human donor with COVID-19, enrolled during active disease. The donor label of this sample is uncertain. J is TRBJ2-5 and V is TRBV4-1; tentatively, D is TRBD1 (7 bases). For the CDR3, the DNA is TGCGCCAGCAGCCAAGTCCAGGGGGGAGAGACCCAGTACTTC. Encoded protein: CASSQVQGGETQYF.